Listed below are T cell receptor beta chains from one sample, sequenced in a study of siplizumab effects on memory and regulatory T cells. Generated by immunoSEQ multiplex PCR, the TCRdb table keeps only in-frame clones and is missing some. Here the sample spans fewer than 110,000 clones, about 93% being singletons. Sequencing was performed on non-Treg CD4+ T cells sorted from blood. The receptors derive from a human donor in good health. Each CDR3 is given with its conserved first and last residue. D genes are given only for firm matches. Clone size is given for some rows only: seen once, a few or many times, or a class if the clone is expanded.

CDR3aa | CDR3nt | j_gene | abundance | v_gene | d_gene
CASSSTRTGSLEQYF | TGTGCCAGCAGTTCCACGCGGACAGGTTCCTTAGAGCAGTACTTC | TRBJ2-7 | - | TRBV27 | TRBD1
CASGNHYEQYF | TGTGCCAGCGGGAACCACTACGAGCAGTACTTC | TRBJ2-7 | - | TRBV11-3 | -
CASSEPGLAAETQYF | TGCGCCAGCAGTGAGCCTGGACTAGCGGCTGAGACCCAGTACTTC | TRBJ2-5 | - | TRBV10-2 | TRBD2
CASSLAPGTGNTGELFF | TGCGCCAGCAGCTTGGCCCCCGGGACTGGAAACACCGGGGAGCTGTTTTTT | TRBJ2-2 | - | TRBV5-1 | -
CASSPDSSSYNEQFF | TGTGCCAGCTCACCGGACAGTAGCTCCTACAATGAGCAGTTCTTC | TRBJ2-1 | - | TRBV18 | -
CASSQSGQGNTIYF | TGTGCCAGCAGCCAATCGGGACAGGGCAACACCATATATTTT | TRBJ1-3 | - | TRBV4-2 | TRBD1
CASSQEGLEPGGYGNTEAFF | TGCGCCAGCAGCCAAGAAGGCCTGGAGCCGGGGGGTTATGGTAACACTGAAGCTTTCTTT | TRBJ1-1 | - | TRBV4-1 | -
CASSLVILSSYNEQFF | TGTGCCAGCAGCTTAGTTATCCTCAGCTCCTACAATGAGCAGTTCTTC | TRBJ2-1 | once | TRBV7-2 | -
CSVGVPNTGELFF | TGCAGCGTTGGCGTCCCGAACACCGGGGAGCTGTTTTTT | TRBJ2-2 | - | TRBV29-1 | -
CASSPRDSPYEQYF | TGTGCCAGCAGTCCCCGGGACAGCCCATACGAGCAGTACTTC | TRBJ2-7 | - | TRBV6-6 | TRBD1
CASSLVGSSYEQYF | TGTGCCAGCAGCTTAGTTGGCAGTTCCTACGAGCAGTACTTC | TRBJ2-7 | few | TRBV11-2 | -